One sample yielded the 26 T cell receptor beta chains listed below, sequenced in a study of blood T cell repertoires in COVID-19. Sequenced by immunoSEQ multiplex PCR; TCRdb stores in-frame clones only, minus some. The data contain about 200,000 clones, roughly 90% of them singletons. The specimen was peripheral blood. These receptors all come from a man between 60 and 75 years old with COVID-19, enrolled during active disease.

The rearrangement uses TRBV10-3 and TRBJ2-7, with 12 bases fitting TRBD1. CDR1 is ENHRY, CDR2 SYGVKD, per germline. Trimming took 3 bases from V and 7 from J; bases not matched to a gene: 4. The CDR3 length is 14 residues. The CDR3 loop reads CAISDRDRGREQYF. In nucleotides, the CDR3 is TGTGCCATCAGTGACCGGGACAGGGGGCGAGAGCAGTACTTC.

This sequence joins TRBV4-2 and TRBJ1-4; D perhaps matches TRBD1 (6 bases). Germline lookup yields CDR1 LGHNA and CDR2 YNFKEQ. Trimming shortened V by 0 bases and J by 8 bases, and 13 bases separated the two germline ends. There are 15 residues in the CDR3. This CDR3 reads CASSQDLTGYEKLFF. The CDR3 DNA reads as TGTGCCAGCAGCCAAGATCTGACAGGTTACGAAAAACTGTTTTTT.

This clone came up once. This chain uses TRBV19 with TRBJ2-2; TRBD1 aligns across 12 bases. Germline CDR1 reads LNHDA; CDR2 reads SQIVND (reference sequence). CDR3 size: 14 residues. The DNA for the CDR3 is TGTTCGCCCGGGACAGGGGGCTTTGGCGGGGAGCTGTTTTTT. Amino acid sequence: CSPGTGGFGGELFF.

V and J are TRBV7-2 and TRBJ2-1, with 10 bases matching TRBD2. V lost 2 bases and J lost 9; bases outside the gene matches: 13. Germline CDR1 and CDR2: SGHTA and FQGNSA. The CDR3 has 17 residues. CDR3 sequence: CASSLRKASGRAVEQFF. CDR3 nucleotide sequence: TGTGCCAGCAGCTTAAGGAAGGCGAGCGGGAGGGCGGTTGAGCAGTTCTTC.

This chain joins TRBV18 and TRBJ2-6; 7 bases line up with TRBD1. Losses at the gene ends were 4 bases for V and 3 bases for J; bases not matched to a gene: 6. CDR3 length: 16 residues. Germline V gives CDR1 KGHSH, CDR2 LQKENI. The CDR3 coding sequence is TGTGCCAGCTCACGACAGGGAAACCTTGGGGCCAACGTCCTGACTTTC. Translating gives CASSRQGNLGANVLTF.

The V gene is TRBV30, the J gene TRBJ2-2; the match to TRBD1 covers 7 bases. The CDR3 spans 14 residues. Trimming at V came to 4 bases and at J to 5 bases, leaving 7 bases not matched to a gene. The germline gives CDR1 GTSNPN, CDR2 SVGIG (reference sequence). CDR3 amino acids: CAWNRGTGTGELFF. The CDR3 region has the DNA TGTGCCTGGAACAGGGGAACGGGGACCGGGGAGCTGTTTTTT.

This chain joins TRBV3-1 (or the pseudogene TRBV3-2) and TRBJ1-6; D not certain. The germline gives CDR1 LGHDT, CDR2 YNNKEL (reference sequence). The CDR3 covers 16 residues. The V end was cut by 3 bases, the J end by 0 bases, with 9 bases between. Written as DNA, the CDR3 is TGTGCCAGCAGCCATGCGGGGAGCTCCTATAATTCACCCCTCCACTTT. This sequence encodes CASSHAGSSYNSPLHF.

The chain has TRBV27 and TRBJ2-2; 9 bases are a match to TRBD1. Germline V CDR1 and CDR2: MNHEY, SMNVEV (reference sequence). Unmatched junction bases numbered 14, after V lost 2 bases and J lost 1 base. The CDR3 is 20 residues long. The CDR3 is CASSLRGQGNNYLNTGELFF. The CDR3 DNA reads as TGTGCCAGCAGTTTAAGGGGACAGGGCAATAACTACTTGAACACCGGGGAGCTGTTTTTT.

The chain links TRBV28 to TRBJ2-1, with 11 bases that match TRBD2. The CDR3 is made up of 17 amino acids. V was pared by 10 bases and J by 0 bases, with 11 bases of the junction left unmatched. The germline V gene encodes CDR1 MDHEN and CDR2 SYDVKM. CDR3 DNA: TGTGCCACCTTTTCCGGGACTAGCGGAGGCTCCTACAATGAGCAGTTCTTC. This sequence encodes CATFSGTSGGSYNEQFF.

This rearrangement joins TRBV25-1 to TRBJ2-3; D possibly corresponds to TRBD1 (6 bases). The CDR3 contains 17 residues. V lost 4 bases and J 2 bases, leaving 19 bases between the germline ends. CDR1 and CDR2 (germline): MGHDK, SYGVNS. CDR3 protein: CASSATGTQFLTDTQYF. CDR3 nucleotide sequence: TGTGCCAGCAGTGCTACAGGGACGCAATTCCTCACAGATACGCAGTATTTT.

The chain recombines TRBV19 with TRBJ2-3; tentative D call: TRBD2 (5 bases). Germline V lookup: CDR1 LNHDA, CDR2 SQIVND (reference sequence). The CDR3 consists of 14 residues. The germline V and J ends were trimmed by 5 bases and 10 bases, with 19 bases remaining between them. This chain's CDR3 is CASSPRTGSPAQYF. In DNA, the CDR3 is TGTGCCAGTAGTCCCCGGACTGGCTCCCCTGCGCAGTATTTT.

The chain couples TRBV9 to TRBJ1-1; weak D call: TRBD1 (5 bases). The V end was cut by 3 bases, the J end by 0 bases, with 12 bases between. This CDR3 is built from 15 residues. CDR1 SGDLS and CDR2 YYNGEE come from the germline V gene. CDR3 sequence (DNA): TGTGCCAGCAGCGGACGGTCAGGGATGAACACTGAAGCTTTCTTT. This encodes CASSGRSGMNTEAFF.

The chain joins TRBV7-6 to TRBJ2-7, with 8 positions matching TRBD1. J gave up 0 bases and V 5 bases, and 6 bases lay outside the gene matches. The CDR3 sequence is 15 residues long. The germline V gene encodes CDR1 SGHVS and CDR2 FNYEAQ. The CDR3 sequence: CASSIQGVSSYEQYF. DNA for the CDR3: TGTGCCAGCAGCATACAGGGGGTCAGCTCCTACGAGCAGTACTTC.

The gene calls are TRBV7-9 and TRBJ1-1; the D gene is possibly TRBD1 (6 bases). Germline loops: CDR1 SEHNR, CDR2 FQNEAQ (reference sequence). The CDR3 sequence is 15 residues long. V dropped 4 bases and J dropped 0 bases, with 12 bases sitting between them. CDR3 region: CASSSPGQLNTEAFF. In DNA, the CDR3 is TGTGCCAGCAGCTCCCCGGGACAATTGAACACTGAAGCTTTCTTT. The complete variable domain, with remaining parts taken from reference TRBV7-9 and TRBJ1-1, reads DTGVSQNPRHKITKRGQNVTFRCDPISEHNRLYWYRQTLGQGPEFLTYFQNEAQLEKSRLLSDRFSAERPKGSFSTLEIQRTEQGDSAMYLCASSSPGQLNTEAFFGQGTRLTVV.

The rearrangement uses TRBV30 and TRBJ1-2; perhaps TRBD1 as D (5 bases). Germline V lookup: CDR1 GTSNPN, CDR2 SVGIG (reference sequence). V lost 0 bases and J 6 bases, leaving 14 bases between the germline ends. This CDR3 is built from 14 residues. The CDR3 protein is CAWSVNQGRDGYTF. The CDR3 DNA reads TGTGCCTGGAGTGTAAATCAGGGTCGGGATGGCTACACCTTC.

V and J are TRBV19 and TRBJ2-7, with a possible D match to TRBD2 (6 bases). Deletions cut 4 bases from V and 5 bases from J, with 18 bases between. Germline V gene data show CDR1 as LNHDA and CDR2 as SQIVND (reference sequence). The CDR3 covers 15 residues. The CDR3 is CASSKGTGVFHEQYF. CDR3 nucleotide sequence: TGTGCCAGTAGTAAGGGGACGGGGGTGTTCCACGAGCAGTACTTC.

The V call is TRBV3-1 (or the pseudogene TRBV3-2), the J call TRBJ1-2; TRBD1 matches 9 bases. The CDR3 extends over 14 amino acids. After removal of 2 bases from V and 7 bases from J, the junction contained 5 bases not matched to a gene. The germline gives CDR1 LGHDT, CDR2 YNNKEL (reference sequence). The CDR3 is CASSQHGTGFGYTF. The CDR3 DNA is TGTGCCAGCAGCCAACACGGGACAGGGTTTGGCTACACCTTC.

This chain links TRBV27 with TRBJ1-6, with 8 nucleotides matching TRBD1. Trimming removed 5 bases from V and 7 bases from J; junction bases left unmatched: 4. CDR1 is MNHEY and CDR2 is SMNVEV in the germline V gene (reference sequence). This CDR3 has 14 residues. As DNA, the CDR3 is TGTGCCAGCAGTCCTACAGGGGGAAATTCACCCCTCCACTTT. It is translated as CASSPTGGNSPLHF.

The rearrangement joins TRBV30 to TRBJ1-5; D ambiguous. Looked up from germline, CDR1 is GTSNPN and CDR2 is SVGIG (reference sequence). This CDR3 is built from 14 residues. Trimming cost V 1 base and J 3 bases, with 10 bases left between them. CDR3 residues: CAWSGGQVNQPQHF. CDR3 nucleotides: TGTGCCTGGAGTGGTGGGCAGGTCAATCAGCCCCAGCATTTT.

The chain uses TRBV19 and TRBJ1-5, with 9 bases fitting TRBD1. V shed 3 bases and J 3 bases; nucleotides not matched to a gene: 6. The CDR3 is made up of 16 amino acids. Germline V CDR1 and CDR2: LNHDA, SQIVND (reference sequence). The CDR3 nucleotides read TGTGCCAGTAGTATGGGACAGGGAGAGCCCAATCAGCCCCAGCATTTT. It specifies CASSMGQGEPNQPQHF. Drawing the rest from reference TRBV19 and TRBJ1-5, the complete variable domain is DGGITQSPKYLFRKEGQNVTLSCEQNLNHDAMYWYRQDPGQGLRLIYYSQIVNDFQKGDIAEGYSVSREKKESFPLTVTSAQKNPTAFYLCASSMGQGEPNQPQHFGDGTRLSIL.

The chain combines TRBV11-3 with TRBJ2-7, with 7 bases lining up with TRBD2. V lost 3 bases and J lost 5; bases outside the gene matches: 7. This CDR3 region has 14 residues. Germline assignment: CDR1 SGHNT and CDR2 YENEEA. CDR3 bases: TGTGCCAGCAGCTTCGGCAGGGAGGGCGACGAGCAGTACTTC. Residues: CASSFGREGDEQYF.

The rearrangement links TRBV4-1 to TRBJ1-1, with D possibly matching TRBD1 (5 bases). V was clipped by 3 bases and J by 0 bases, with 11 bases between them. The V gene's germline CDR1 is MGHRA and CDR2 YSYEKL. The CDR3 spans 15 residues. DNA of the CDR3: TGCGCCAGCAGCCAGTTACAGGCGATGAACACTGAAGCTTTCTTT. Translated, it gives CASSQLQAMNTEAFF.

Here the CDR3 reads CASSEQGTTNTEAFF. Here the CDR3 DNA reads TGTGCCAGCAGTGAACAGGGAACGACGAACACTGAAGCTTTCTTT. V gene TRBV28 combines with J gene TRBJ1-1; TRBD1 is a possible D gene (6 bases). Germline V CDR1 and CDR2: MDHEN, SYDVKM. The V end lost 5 bases, the J end lost 1 base, and 14 bases lay between the germline ends. The CDR3 covers 15 residues.

This rearrangement joins TRBV18 to TRBJ2-7; a weak D match, TRBD2 (6 bases). This CDR3 comprises 14 residues. The ends were cut back, 3 bases at V and 4 bases at J, with 13 bases in the middle. The germline V gene encodes CDR1 KGHSH and CDR2 LQKENI. The CDR3 spells CASSPQGLSYEQYF. In nucleotides, the CDR3 is TGTGCCAGCTCACCCCAGGGACTGAGTTACGAGCAGTACTTC.

The rearrangement uses TRBV6-6 and TRBJ2-3; tentatively, D is TRBD1 (5 bases). V was cut by 10 bases and J by 0 bases, with 11 bases left in between. The germline gives CDR1 MNHNY, CDR2 SVGAGI (reference sequence). The length of the CDR3 is 13 residues. The CDR3 loop is CATSDTSTDTQYF. The CDR3, as DNA: TGTGCCACCTCGGACACTAGCACAGATACGCAGTATTTT.

This CDR3 reads CASSPRRGILGELFF. The CDR3 DNA is TGTGCCAGCTCACCACGTAGGGGAATTCTCGGGGAGCTGTTTTTT. This sequence joins TRBV18 and TRBJ2-2, with D possibly matching TRBD1 (5 bases). The V end lost 1 base, the J end lost 7 bases, and 13 bases lay between the germline ends. The CDR3 sequence is 15 residues long. Germline values: CDR1 KGHSH, CDR2 LQKENI. Full variable domain (missing parts from reference TRBV18 and TRBJ2-2): NAGVMQNPRHLVRRRGQEARLRCSPMKGHSHVYWYRQLPEEGLKFMVYLQKENIIDESGMPKERFSAEFPKEGPSILRIQQVVRGDSAAYFCASSPRRGILGELFFGEGSRLTVL.